This passage covers 26 T cell receptor beta chains from one sample sequenced in a study of blood T cell repertoires in COVID-19. Data came from immunoSEQ multiplex PCR; TCRdb stores just in-frame clones and leaves some out. The table has about 29,000 clones, less than 90% seen once. The sequenced material came from peripheral blood. These receptor sequences come from a man at least 80 years old with active COVID-19.

The V and J genes are TRBV3-1 (or the pseudogene TRBV3-2) and TRBJ2-1; a weak D match, TRBD1 (6 bases). This CDR3 is 14 amino acids long. In germline, CDR1 is LGHDT, CDR2 YNNKEL (reference sequence). V lost 1 base and J lost 7, with 11 bases in between. CDR3 residues: CASSQGSRGNEQFF. The DNA for the CDR3 is TGTGCCAGCAGCCAAGGAAGCAGGGGAAATGAGCAGTTCTTC.

The chain carries TRBV7-9 and TRBJ1-1, with TRBD1 matching 9 bases. The CDR3 length is 14 residues. In germline, CDR1 is SEHNR, CDR2 FQNEAQ (reference sequence). The V and J ends lost 5 bases and 1 base, in that order; junction bases with no gene match: 2. CDR3 region: CASSLQGANTEAFF. The CDR3 DNA reads as TGTGCCAGCAGCCTACAGGGGGCGAACACTGAAGCTTTCTTT.

Comment on this clone: A much larger clone sits a single nucleotide away, making a read error possible. The V call is TRBV6-4, the J call TRBJ2-1, with 8 bases fitting TRBD2. With 0 bases clipped from V and 9 bases from J, the junction kept 7 bases outside the gene matches. CDR1 is MRHNA, CDR2 SNTAGT, per germline. The CDR3 runs 15 residues. CDR3 sequence reads: CASSDSPGAGGEQFF. In nucleotides, the CDR3 is TGTGCCAGCAGTGACTCTCCGGGGGCGGGGGGTGAGCAGTTCTTC.

This clone was counted a single time. The chain is built from TRBV11-2 and TRBJ2-1, with TRBD2 matching 10 bases. Germline V gives CDR1 SGHAT, CDR2 FQNNGV. The V and J ends lost 5 bases and 6 bases, in that order; junction bases with no gene match: 7. The CDR3 length is 15 residues. The CDR3 here is CASSPGLARGNEQFF. The CDR3 DNA reads as TGTGCCAGCAGCCCGGGACTAGCGAGGGGCAATGAGCAGTTCTTC.

The genes are TRBV5-6 and TRBJ1-1, with unresolved D. Trimming cost V 3 bases and J 6 bases, with 6 bases left between them. Germline-derived CDR1 and CDR2 are SGHDT and YYEEEE. The CDR3 runs to 11 residues. The CDR3 region has the DNA TGTGCCAGCAGCTGGGAGGCTGAAGCTTTCTTT. Translation gives CASSWEAEAFF.

The chain couples TRBV4-2 to TRBJ2-5, with 9 bases lining up with TRBD2. V was clipped by 1 base and J by 5 bases; unmatched bases: 5. The CDR3 sequence is 15 residues long. Germline values: CDR1 LGHNA, CDR2 YNFKEQ. The CDR3 loop reads CASSQGASGDETQYF. CDR3 sequence (DNA): TGTGCCAGCAGCCAAGGAGCTAGCGGGGATGAGACCCAGTACTTC.

This sequence joins TRBV5-6 and TRBJ1-2; D is perhaps TRBD1 (5 bases). Per the germline V gene, CDR1 is SGHDT and CDR2 is YYEEEE. CDR3 length: 12 amino acids. Between the trimmed V and J ends, which lost 4 bases and 4 bases, there was a span of 8 bases. The CDR3 sequence: CASSTGGYGYTF. The DNA for the CDR3 is TGTGCCAGCAGCACCGGGGGCTATGGCTACACCTTC.

The chain employs TRBV4-2 and TRBJ2-5; D not resolved. Germline CDR1 LGHNA, CDR2 YNFKEQ. The CDR3 has 14 amino acids. V lost 1 base and J lost 0, with 6 bases in between. The CDR3 region has the DNA TGTGCCAGCAGCCAAGGGCCCGACCAAGAGACCCAGTACTTC. It yields the protein CASSQGPDQETQYF.

The chain uses TRBV6-4 and TRBJ1-1; tentative D call: TRBD1 (5 bases). The V gene's germline CDR1 is MRHNA and CDR2 SNTAGT. Between the trimmed V and J ends, which lost 4 bases and 1 base, there was a span of 7 bases. The CDR3 length is 13 residues. Here the CDR3 DNA reads TGTGCCAGCAGTGCCAGGGAGAACACTGAAGCTTTCTTT. Translating it yields CASSARENTEAFF.

This clone has just a few counts. DNA of the CDR3: TGTGCCAGCAGCCTAGGGACATATTCACCCCTCCACTTT. This translates into CASSLGTYSPLHF. The V call is TRBV3-1 (or the pseudogene TRBV3-2), the J call TRBJ1-6; maybe TRBD1 (6 bases). Between the trimmed V and J ends, which lost 4 bases and 8 bases, there was a span of 9 bases. The germline V gene has CDR1 LGHDT and CDR2 YNNKEL (reference sequence). CDR3 length equals 13 residues.

The CDR3 DNA follows: TGTGCCAGCAGCAGCACAGGAGAAACTAATGAAAAACTGTTTTTT. Its translation is CASSSTGETNEKLFF. V and J are TRBV7-9 and TRBJ1-4, with a possible D match to TRBD1 (5 bases). Germline V CDR1 and CDR2: SEHNR, FQNEAQ (reference sequence). V lost 5 bases, J lost 1 base, and 11 bases lay in between. CDR3 length: 15 residues.

V usage is TRBV30 and J usage is TRBJ2-1; possibly TRBD1 for D (5 bases). The germline V and J ends were trimmed by 3 bases and 7 bases, with 22 bases remaining between them. The germline gives CDR1 GTSNPN, CDR2 SVGIG (reference sequence). The CDR3 has 16 residues. The CDR3 is CAWRQGAGMVRNEQFF. For the CDR3, the DNA is TGTGCCTGGAGGCAAGGGGCAGGTATGGTTCGGAATGAGCAGTTCTTC.

This clone has a single count. V is TRBV6-6 and J is TRBJ2-5; 9 bases align to TRBD2. CDR3 size: 11 residues. Germline values: CDR1 MNHNY, CDR2 SVGAGI (reference sequence). With V trimmed by 10 bases and J by 6 bases, 3 bases remained unmatched. The CDR3 DNA reads TGTGCCATCCTAGCGGGACAGACCCAGTACTTC. It yields the protein CAILAGQTQYF.

The chain carries TRBV6-6 and TRBJ2-1; D is unresolved. Germline V gene lookup returns CDR1 MNHNY and CDR2 SVGAGI (reference sequence). The CDR3 has 16 residues. Trimming stripped 2 bases from V and 5 bases from J, with 16 bases between. The DNA for the CDR3 is TGTGCCAGCAGTTACGGCCGGGTCCTCGGAGACAATGAGCAGTTCTTC. It is translated as CASSYGRVLGDNEQFF.

V usage is TRBV15 and J usage is TRBJ2-3; TRBD2 matches 9 bases. With 3 bases clipped from V and 4 bases from J, the junction kept 14 bases outside the gene matches. CDR1 and CDR2 (germline): LNHNV, YYDKDF (reference sequence). This CDR3 is 18 amino acids long. Here the CDR3 reads CATSRGASGAFGSDTQYF. The CDR3 DNA follows: TGTGCCACCAGCAGGGGGGCTAGCGGGGCGTTTGGGTCAGATACGCAGTATTTT.

This clone has just one count. The J gene is TRBJ2-7, the V gene TRBV7-2; 12 nucleotides agree with TRBD1. CDR3 length: 15 amino acids. Germline V CDR1 and CDR2: SGHTA, FQGNSA. The junction had 8 bases not matched to a gene; V was cut back by 5 bases and J by 6 bases. Here the CDR3 reads CASSQTGTGGGEQYF. The DNA for the CDR3 is TGTGCCAGCAGCCAAACCGGGACAGGGGGCGGCGAGCAGTACTTC.

This chain links TRBV7-9 with TRBJ2-1, with 10 bases lining up with TRBD1. Per the germline V gene, CDR1 is SEHNR and CDR2 is FQNEAQ (reference sequence). The junction had 12 bases not matched to a gene; V was cut back by 5 bases and J by 8 bases. The CDR3 has 16 amino acids. CDR3 sequence (DNA): TGTGCCAGCAGCCTATTTGGGACAGGGGTTATCGATGAGCAGTTCTTC. This gives the protein CASSLFGTGVIDEQFF. Full variable domain (missing parts from reference TRBV7-9 and TRBJ2-1): DTGVSQNPRHKITKRGQNVTFRCDPISEHNRLYWYRQTLGQGPEFLTYFQNEAQLEKSRLLSDRFSAERPKGSFSTLEIQRTEQGDSAMYLCASSLFGTGVIDEQFFGPGTRLTVL.

The V gene is TRBV6-6, the J gene TRBJ1-1; 7 nucleotides align to TRBD1. With V trimmed by 7 bases and J by 11 bases, 13 bases remained unmatched. Germline V gives CDR1 MNHNY, CDR2 SVGAGI (reference sequence). The CDR3 spans 13 residues. CDR3 sequence (DNA): TGTGCCAGCACCCAGCGAGGGGGCAGGGGCGCTTTCTTT. Translation: CASTQRGGRGAFF.

The genes are TRBV30 and TRBJ2-7; D gene ambiguous. The V end was cut by 7 bases, the J end by 3 bases, with 19 bases between. Germline CDR1 reads GTSNPN; CDR2 reads SVGIG (reference sequence). The CDR3 contains 14 residues. CDR3 nucleotides: TGTGCCTTCCCAATGGGCAAGCCCTTCTACGAGCAGTACTTC. As protein: CAFPMGKPFYEQYF.

This chain connects TRBV2 to TRBJ2-2; D is possibly TRBD2 (6 bases). Per germline, CDR1 SNHLY and CDR2 FYNNEI. V lost 5 bases, J lost 4 bases, and 11 bases lay in between. There are 14 residues in the CDR3. The CDR3 nucleotides are TGTGCCAGCAGTTTGACTAGTCGCACCGGGGAGCTGTTTTTT. Its protein is CASSLTSRTGELFF. Filled out from reference TRBV2 and TRBJ2-2, the complete variable domain reads EPEVTQTPSHQVTQMGQEVILRCVPISNHLYFYWYRQILGQKVEFLVSFYNNEISEKSEIFDDQFSVERPDGSNFTLKIRSTKLEDSAMYFCASSLTSRTGELFFGEGSRLTVL.

The V gene is TRBV10-3, the J gene TRBJ2-3, with 7 bases that match TRBD2. The CDR3 sequence is 14 residues long. V lost 5 bases and J lost 2; bases outside the gene matches: 4. The germline CDR1 and CDR2 sequences are ENHRY and SYGVKD. In DNA, the CDR3 is TGTGCCATCAGTCTCCGGGGGGACACAGATACGCAGTATTTT. It specifies CAISLRGDTDTQYF.

The J gene is TRBJ2-1, the V gene TRBV5-1; 8 nucleotides align to TRBD2. Looked up from germline, CDR1 is SGHRS and CDR2 is YFSETQ. The CDR3 consists of 13 residues. V lost 4 bases to trimming and J lost 7 bases; unmatched junction nucleotides: 4. The CDR3: CASSDRLANEQFF. CDR3 coding DNA: TGCGCCAGCAGCGACCGACTAGCGAATGAGCAGTTCTTC.

The rearrangement joins TRBV11-3 to TRBJ2-2; 10 bases are shared with TRBD1. V was clipped by 5 bases and J by 5 bases; unmatched bases: 5. CDR1 is SGHNT, CDR2 YENEEA, per germline. The CDR3 spans 15 residues. CDR3 region: CASSIGGQGTGELFF. In nucleotides, the CDR3 is TGTGCCAGCAGCATAGGGGGACAGGGGACCGGGGAGCTGTTTTTT.

The chain combines TRBV6-1 with TRBJ2-3; tentative D call: TRBD2 (6 bases). Germline V gene sequence: CDR1 MNHNS, CDR2 SASEGT. CDR3 length: 14 amino acids. The V end was cut by 0 bases, the J end by 8 bases, with 12 bases between. CDR3 bases: TGTGCCAGCAGTGAAGCGCGGAGGGCTGCTACGCAGTATTTT. It yields the protein CASSEARRAATQYF.

This chain joins TRBV6-5 and TRBJ2-7; D possibly corresponds to TRBD1 (5 bases). The length of the CDR3 is 15 residues. Germline V gives CDR1 MNHEY, CDR2 SVGAGI. V was trimmed by 0 bases and J by 0 bases, leaving 9 bases between them. Here the CDR3 reads CASSYSFDSSYEQYF. The CDR3 coding sequence is TGTGCCAGCAGTTACTCGTTCGACAGCTCCTACGAGCAGTACTTC.

The gene calls are TRBV5-1 and TRBJ1-1; 7 nucleotides align to TRBD1. Trimming cost V 1 base and J 1 base; bases outside gene matches: 4. Germline V lookup: CDR1 SGHRS, CDR2 YFSETQ. The CDR3 has 15 residues. The CDR3 reads CASSLRTGGNTEAFF. The CDR3 bases are TGCGCCAGCAGCTTGAGGACAGGCGGGAACACTGAAGCTTTCTTT.